The 5 T cell receptor beta chains reported below all come from one sample, sequenced in a study of blood T cell repertoires in COVID-19. Profiled with immunoSEQ multiplex PCR; TCRdb holds only in-frame clones, not every one. The sample yields tens of thousands of clones, approximately 77% seen once. The sequenced sample was peripheral blood. The receptors come from a human donor in a cohort sampled during active COVID-19.

This clone appeared a few times. The chain links TRBV27 to TRBJ1-6; D unclear. The CDR3 consists of 15 residues. CDR1 is MNHEY and CDR2 is SMNVEV in the germline V gene (reference sequence). V lost 6 bases and J 0 bases, leaving 9 bases between the germline ends. The CDR3 loop reads CASSTGSSYNSPLHF. The CDR3 DNA sequence: TGTGCCAGCAGCACCGGTAGCTCCTATAATTCACCCCTCCACTTT.

This rearrangement joins TRBV9 to TRBJ1-3, with D possibly TRBD1 on 6 matching bases. Trimming pared 4 bases from V and 0 bases from J, leaving 11 bases between. The V gene's germline CDR1 is SGDLS and CDR2 YYNGEE. This CDR3 is built from 15 residues. The CDR3 bases are TGTGCCAGCAGCCCACAGACAGGCTCTGGAAACACCATATATTTT. Translation gives CASSPQTGSGNTIYF.

This chain links TRBV5-1 with TRBJ2-7; 8 positions match TRBD1. The CDR3 length is 14 residues. The V and J ends lost 0 bases and 3 bases, in that order; junction bases with no gene match: 2. CDR1 is SGHRS and CDR2 is YFSETQ in the germline V gene. The CDR3 bases are TGCGCCAGCAGCTTGGGGGACAGGAGCTACGAGCAGTACTTC. Protein sequence: CASSLGDRSYEQYF.

The table lists this clone with a few counts. This rearrangement joins TRBV4-1 to TRBJ1-1; 7 bases line up with TRBD1. Trimming at V came to 4 bases and at J to 2 bases, leaving 7 bases not matched to a gene. The germline CDR1 and CDR2 sequences are MGHRA and YSYEKL. CDR3 length: 15 amino acids. The DNA of the CDR3 is TGCGCCAGCAGCCCGACCGGGACAGTAAACACTGAAGCTTTCTTT. Residues: CASSPTGTVNTEAFF.

The genes are TRBV18 and TRBJ1-2; the D is unclear. This CDR3 contains 14 residues. Trimming removed 3 bases at V and 7 bases at J, with 15 bases between. Per the germline V gene, CDR1 is KGHSH and CDR2 is LQKENI. The DNA for the CDR3 is TGTGCCAGCTCACCGACGCGGTCTTTCGGTGGCTACACCTTC. This translates into CASSPTRSFGGYTF.